This record concerns one T cell receptor beta chain sequence. As processed by the authors: Estimated nucleated cell counts came from reference gene primer amplification. Profiled with immunoSEQ multiplex PCR; TCRdb holds only in-frame clones, not every one. V, J and clone size are taken as reported in that table, and D and trimming were inferred from the DNA itself. The table lists over 150,000 clones, more than 85% of them singletons. This sample was included in a study of blood T cell repertoires in COVID-19. CDR1 LNHDA and CDR2 SQIVND come from the germline V gene (reference sequence). V dropped 6 bases and J dropped 4; count of bases not matched to a gene: 8. The CDR3 is 14 residues long.

The genes are TRBV19 and TRBJ1-1, with 7 positions matching TRBD1. This clonotype originated in a man aged 50 to 59 with acute or convalescent COVID-19. Sequenced sample: peripheral blood. The CDR3 nucleotides read TGTGCCAGTAGAGAGACAGGGATGACCACTGAAGCTTTCTTT. Translating gives CASRETGMTTEAFF.